This record looks at one T cell receptor beta chain sequence and its context. No antigen is known for it. In TCRdb, the reads were re-called with MiXCR into one record per CDR3 protein. The sample carries hundreds of thousands of distinct CDR3 sequences, about a sixth recorded once. The sample belongs to a study of T cell repertoires in cytomegalovirus infection. The CDR3 totals 12 residues. From germline, CDR1 is ENHRY and CDR2 SYGVKD. The ends were cut back, 8 bases at V and 5 bases at J, with 12 bases in the middle. The study's findings and limits: Summed frequency of shared TCR beta families picked out CMV carriers who also had the relevant HLA.

Sequenced input: PBMCs. The clonotype was recovered from a human donor in good health (CMV status not recorded). Some clones in this sample may be carry-over from other donors' samples. The chain combines TRBV10-3 with TRBJ2-5, with a possible D match to TRBD1 (5 bases). In DNA, the CDR3 is TGTGCCATCGGGGCTAGTGAGGAGACCCAGTACTTC. Translating it yields CAIGASEETQYF.